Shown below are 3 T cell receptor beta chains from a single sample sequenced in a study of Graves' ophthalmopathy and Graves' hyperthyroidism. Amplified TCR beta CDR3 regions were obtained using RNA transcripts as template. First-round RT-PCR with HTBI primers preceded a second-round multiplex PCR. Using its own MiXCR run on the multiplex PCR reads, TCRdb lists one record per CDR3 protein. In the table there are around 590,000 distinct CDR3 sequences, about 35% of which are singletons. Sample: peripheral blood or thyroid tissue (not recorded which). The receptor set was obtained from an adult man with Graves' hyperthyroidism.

The CDR3 DNA follows: TGTGCCAGCAGGGGCCGGACAGGGCCGGCCGGGGAGCTGTTTTTT. Its translation: CASRGRTGPAGELFF. This chain uses TRBV7-9 with TRBJ2-2; TRBD1 agrees at 8 bases. The CDR3 is 15 residues long. V lost 6 bases, J lost 6 bases, and 9 bases stayed unmatched. Germline V gene sequence: CDR1 SEHNR, CDR2 FQNEAQ (reference sequence).

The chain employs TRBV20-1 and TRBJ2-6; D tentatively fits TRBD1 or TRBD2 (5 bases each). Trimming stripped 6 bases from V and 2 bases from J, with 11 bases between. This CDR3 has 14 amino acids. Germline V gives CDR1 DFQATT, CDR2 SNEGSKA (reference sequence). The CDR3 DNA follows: TGCAGTGCCCACCGGGACCCTGGGGCCAACGTCCTGACTTTC. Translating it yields CSAHRDPGANVLTF.

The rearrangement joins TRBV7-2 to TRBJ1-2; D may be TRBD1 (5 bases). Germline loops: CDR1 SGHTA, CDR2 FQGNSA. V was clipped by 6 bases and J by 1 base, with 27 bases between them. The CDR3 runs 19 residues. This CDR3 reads CASRLRVGQDGDFNYGYTF. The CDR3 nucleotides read TGTGCCAGCAGACTCCGAGTGGGGCAGGACGGAGACTTTAACTATGGCTACACCTTC.